This T cell receptor beta chain was sequenced during a study of vaccination effects on CD4 cells after COVID-19. Study-wide points: Spike-reactive clones found after vaccination in convalescents were mainly new vaccine-induced clones. Early timepoints after infection were absent, and convalescent patients were few in the study.

Isolating CD4+ T cells followed more than 9 days of culture. SARS-CoV-2 infected the person between March and December 2020, as confirmed by PCR. Vaccine administered to participants consisted of two doses of either BNT162b2 or mRNA-1273. About this clone: Antigen specificity is unknown.

Method: immunoSEQ multiplex PCR; TCRdb's copy keeps in-frame clones and lacks some. Here the sample spans tens of thousands of clones, 65% to 80% being singletons. The CDR3 totals 13 residues. Trimming removed 7 bases at V and 7 bases at J, with 16 bases between. Germline CDR1 is SNHLY and CDR2 is FYNNEI. The chain uses TRBV2 and TRBJ2-5; D gene unclear. The source material was CD4+ T cells from PBMCs cultured without peptide, sampled after COVID-19 vaccination. The receptor's source is a human donor who had a prior SARS-CoV-2 infection. CDR3 nucleotide sequence: TGTGCCAGCAAAGGCCTTACCCGTGGGACCCAGTACTTC. This translates into CASKGLTRGTQYF.